These 14 T cell receptor beta chains came from one sample sequenced in a study of blood T cell repertoires in COVID-19. Clones were read by immunoSEQ multiplex PCR, and TCRdb kept only the in-frame ones, dropping some. Of around 270,000 clones listed, 87% are singletons. The specimen sequenced was peripheral blood. The source is a woman aged 50 to 60 with acute or convalescent COVID-19.

This clone was counted at least ten times. The chain carries TRBV2 and TRBJ2-5, with 8 bases matching TRBD1. The trim removed 1 base at V and 1 base at J, leaving 5 bases unmatched. In germline, CDR1 is SNHLY, CDR2 FYNNEI. This CDR3 has 16 amino acids. The CDR3 DNA reads TGTGCCAGCAGTGAAGGAGCAGGGGGCGGCCAAGAGACCCAGTACTTC. Amino acid sequence: CASSEGAGGGQETQYF.

This clone was found a few times. The chain couples TRBV10-3 to TRBJ1-1; TRBD1 might be the D (5 bases). Trimming shortened V by 6 bases and J by 1 base, and 12 bases separated the two germline ends. CDR1 is ENHRY, CDR2 SYGVKD, per germline. This CDR3 spans 14 amino acids. The CDR3 loop is CAIRSGKTNTEAFF. In nucleotides, the CDR3 is TGTGCCATCAGGTCAGGGAAGACGAACACTGAAGCTTTCTTT.

The CDR3: CATTPLAPSTGELFF. The CDR3 bases are TGTGCCACCACCCCCCTAGCTCCGAGCACCGGGGAGCTGTTTTTT. The chain links TRBV15 to TRBJ2-2; D may be TRBD2 (5 bases). Trimming cost V 7 bases and J 4 bases, with 16 bases left between them. Germline CDR1 is LNHNV and CDR2 is YYDKDF (reference sequence). The length of the CDR3 is 15 residues.

The chain has TRBV7-2 and TRBJ2-3, with 9 bases matching TRBD1. Germline values: CDR1 SGHTA, CDR2 FQGNSA. The V segment lost 3 bases and the J segment 4 bases; nucleotides outside the gene matches: 2. This CDR3 has 14 amino acids. The CDR3 DNA reads as TGTGCCAGCAGCTTCCGACAGGGGGCAGATACGCAGTATTTT. As protein: CASSFRQGADTQYF.

The gene calls are TRBV18 and TRBJ2-7, with no clear D. The CDR3 loop spans 16 amino acids. Deletions cut 4 bases from V and 5 bases from J, with 21 bases between. Germline V gene sequence: CDR1 KGHSH, CDR2 LQKENI. The CDR3 DNA sequence: TGTGCCAGCTCACTAGATGCCCCTGTAACCTTAAACGAGCAGTACTTC. It yields the protein CASSLDAPVTLNEQYF.

The V gene is TRBV6-4, the J gene TRBJ2-1; D ambiguous. V was pared by 0 bases and J by 8 bases, with 11 bases between. This CDR3 has 14 residues. Germline CDR1 MRHNA, CDR2 SNTAGT. The CDR3 sequence: CASSDSFRGYEQFF. The CDR3 region has the DNA TGTGCCAGCAGTGACTCGTTTAGAGGTTATGAGCAGTTCTTC.

The rearrangement uses TRBV27 and TRBJ1-5; D gene unclear. This CDR3 is built from 11 residues. CDR1 is MNHEY, CDR2 SMNVEV, per germline (reference sequence). V lost 3 bases and J lost 7, with 4 bases in between. CDR3 coding DNA: TGTGCCAGCAGTTTTCAGCAGCCCCAGCATTTT. Encoded protein: CASSFQQPQHF.

The count of this clone is one. This rearrangement joins TRBV30 to TRBJ2-1; a possible D gene is TRBD2 (5 bases). Germline-derived CDR1 and CDR2 are GTSNPN and SVGIG (reference sequence). CDR3 size: 16 residues. V was shortened by 0 bases and J by 0 bases, with 12 bases between the two germline ends. The CDR3 sequence is CAWSVEGTFSYNEQFF. The CDR3 DNA is TGTGCCTGGAGTGTTGAGGGCACATTCTCCTACAATGAGCAGTTCTTC.

The V and J genes are TRBV27 and TRBJ2-7; D not resolved. Per the germline V gene, CDR1 is MNHEY and CDR2 is SMNVEV (reference sequence). The V end was cut by 3 bases, the J end by 4 bases, with 10 bases between. The CDR3 consists of 13 residues. CDR3: CASSFSLEYEQYF. CDR3 in DNA: TGTGCCAGCAGTTTCTCACTCGAGTACGAGCAGTACTTC.

The chain has TRBV7-3 and TRBJ2-1; no definite D call. The CDR3 length is 15 residues. Germline V gene sequence: CDR1 SGHTA, CDR2 FQGTGA. Between the trimmed V and J ends, which lost 5 bases and 0 bases, there was a span of 11 bases. The CDR3 loop is CASSPFGGSYNEQFF. The CDR3 DNA follows: TGTGCCAGCAGCCCCTTCGGTGGCTCCTACAATGAGCAGTTCTTC.

The sample holds a few counts of this clone. The J gene is TRBJ2-5, the V gene TRBV15; 9 positions match TRBD1. The junction had 2 bases not matched to a gene; V was cut back by 3 bases and J by 3 bases. In germline, CDR1 is LNHNV, CDR2 YYDKDF (reference sequence). The CDR3 is 14 residues long. In DNA form, the CDR3 reads TGTGCCACCAGCAGGAGACAGGGGGAAGAGACCCAGTACTTC. Its protein is CATSRRQGEETQYF.

The chain employs TRBV5-1 and TRBJ2-3, with D maybe TRBD2 (6 bases). The CDR3 runs 16 residues. Germline V lookup: CDR1 SGHRS, CDR2 YFSETQ. Between the trimmed V and J ends, which lost 1 base and 6 bases, there was a span of 18 bases. The CDR3 loop reads CASSLLASVGDDTQYF. The CDR3 DNA follows: TGCGCCAGCAGCTTGCTTGCTAGCGTGGGGGACGATACGCAGTATTTT. The variable domain in full, completed from reference TRBV5-1 and TRBJ2-3, reads KAGVTQTPRYLIKTRGQQVTLSCSPISGHRSVSWYQQTPGQGLQFLFEYFSETQRNKGNFPGRFSGRQFSNSRSEMNVSTLELGDSALYLCASSLLASVGDDTQYFGPGTRLTVL.

V is TRBV7-9 and J is TRBJ2-5; no clear D gene. Trimming pared 3 bases from V and 2 bases from J, leaving 10 bases between. The CDR3 runs to 14 residues. Germline lookup yields CDR1 SEHNR and CDR2 FQNEAQ (reference sequence). Written as DNA, the CDR3 is TGTGCCAGCAGCTTTGAGTCCCGTCAAGAGACCCAGTACTTC. Amino acid sequence: CASSFESRQETQYF.

The rearrangement uses TRBV2 and TRBJ1-2; 8 positions match TRBD1. Germline loops: CDR1 SNHLY, CDR2 FYNNEI. CDR3 length: 15 residues. The junction had 10 bases not matched to a gene; V was cut back by 6 bases and J by 4 bases. CDR3 region: CASRVDRGVSYGYTF. DNA for the CDR3: TGTGCCAGCAGAGTAGACAGGGGTGTATCCTATGGCTACACCTTC.